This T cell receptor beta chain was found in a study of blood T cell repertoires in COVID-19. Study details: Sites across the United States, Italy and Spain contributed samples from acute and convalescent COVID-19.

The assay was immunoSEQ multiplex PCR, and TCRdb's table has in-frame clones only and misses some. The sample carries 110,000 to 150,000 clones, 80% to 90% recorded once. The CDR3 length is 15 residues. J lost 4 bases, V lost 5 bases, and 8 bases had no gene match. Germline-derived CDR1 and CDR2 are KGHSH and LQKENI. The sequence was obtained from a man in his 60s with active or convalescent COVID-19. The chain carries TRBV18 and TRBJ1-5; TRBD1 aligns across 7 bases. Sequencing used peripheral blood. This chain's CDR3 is CASSNSGTANQPQHF. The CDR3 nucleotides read TGTGCCAGCTCAAATTCCGGGACAGCAAATCAGCCCCAGCATTTT.